This T cell receptor beta chain emerged from a study of shared clonotypes between healthy human individuals. This table comes from immunoSEQ multiplex PCR, and its TCRdb copy is limited to in-frame clones, with some not included. The data contain 2 million to 3 million clones, 93% of them singletons. CDR1 and CDR2 from the germline V gene are MNHNY and SVGAGI (reference sequence). CDR3 size: 15 residues. Trimming took off 8 bases at V and 6 bases at J, with 20 bases between the two ends. The receptor's source is a man between 18 and 29 years old in good health. Some clones in this sample may be carry-over from other donors' samples. The chain recombines TRBV6-6 with TRBJ1-5, with D tentatively TRBD1 (5 bases). The sequenced sample consisted of naive CD4+ T cells from PBMCs. Subset indicated: CD45RA+ positively selected. DNA of the CDR3: TGTGCCAGCGGAGCCCGGGGCGCCGGGGTTCAGCCCCAGCATTTT. This translates into CASGARGAGVQPQHF.